The 20 T cell receptor beta chains in this list originate from one sample, sequenced in a study of T cell responses to AZD1222 COVID-19 vaccine. Method: immunoSEQ multiplex PCR; TCRdb's copy keeps in-frame clones and lacks some. This sample has 140,000 or so clones; approximately 89% occur once, and the top ten carry under 2%. The material was peripheral blood, obtained 28 days after the second AZD1222 dose. The receptor source for this set is an adult who received the AZD1222 COVID-19 vaccine.

CDR3 amino acids: CASSLGRGSSYEQYF. The CDR3 DNA reads as TGTGCCAGCAGTTTAGGCCGCGGGAGCTCCTACGAGCAGTACTTC. J is TRBJ2-7 and V is TRBV28, with 7 positions matching TRBD2. CDR1 and CDR2 from the germline V gene are MDHEN and SYDVKM. The ends lost 2 bases at V and 0 bases at J; junction bases unmatched: 4. The CDR3 totals 15 residues.

This clone was seen more than once but under ten times. The CDR3 nucleotides read TGTGCCAGCAGTTACTCCGCAGGCATAAACTATGGCTACACCTTC. It is translated as CASSYSAGINYGYTF. The chain has TRBV6-5 and TRBJ1-2; D not resolved. This CDR3 spans 15 amino acids. Germline CDR1 is MNHEY and CDR2 is SVGAGI. Trimming took off 0 bases at V and 2 bases at J, with 10 bases between the two ends.

The chain recombines TRBV5-1 with TRBJ2-2, with 10 nucleotides matching TRBD1. CDR1 and CDR2 from the germline V gene are SGHRS and YFSETQ. The CDR3 has 15 amino acids. J lost 3 bases, V lost 4 bases, and 3 bases had no gene match. CDR3 bases: TGCGCCAGCAGCGCGGGACAGGGGTACACCGGGGAGCTGTTTTTT. The encoded protein is CASSAGQGYTGELFF.

The CDR3 region is CASSIDRAGGPRVNEQFF. Written as DNA, the CDR3 is TGTGCCAGTAGTATAGATCGAGCGGGAGGGCCCCGTGTTAATGAGCAGTTCTTC. The chain has TRBV19 and TRBJ2-1, with 10 bases that match TRBD2. Germline trimming cut 0 bases from V and 7 bases from J; bases unmatched to any gene: 12. This CDR3 is 18 amino acids long. CDR1 and CDR2 (germline): LNHDA, SQIVND (reference sequence).

The rearrangement uses TRBV24-1 and TRBJ2-1; the match to TRBD1 covers 10 bases. The CDR3 consists of 16 residues. V was pared by 5 bases and J by 2 bases, with 5 bases of the junction left unmatched. CDR1 is KGHDR, CDR2 SFDVKD, per germline. DNA for the CDR3: TGTGCCACCAGTGGCTTTGGACAGGGGGCCTACAATGAGCAGTTCTTC. Protein sequence: CATSGFGQGAYNEQFF.

This chain connects TRBV15 to TRBJ2-7, with 7 bases matching TRBD1. This CDR3 region has 13 residues. V lost 5 bases, J lost 3 bases, and 4 bases stayed unmatched. The V gene's germline CDR1 is LNHNV and CDR2 YYDKDF (reference sequence). This CDR3 is CATSPGQFYEQYF. CDR3 coding DNA: TGTGCCACCAGCCCGGGACAGTTCTACGAGCAGTACTTC.

This chain connects TRBV5-4 to TRBJ2-1; D uncertain. Germline V lookup: CDR1 SGHNT, CDR2 YYREEE (reference sequence). CDR3 length: 14 residues. V was shortened by 4 bases and J by 5 bases, with 13 bases between the two germline ends. CDR3 amino acids: CASSVELDDNEQFF. CDR3 nucleotides: TGTGCCAGCAGCGTAGAACTGGACGACAATGAGCAGTTCTTC.

The chain joins TRBV24-1 to TRBJ2-1; 7 bases line up with TRBD1. The germline V gene has CDR1 KGHDR and CDR2 SFDVKD. After removal of 4 bases from V and 10 bases from J, the junction contained 9 bases not matched to a gene. The CDR3 is made up of 14 amino acids. CDR3 in DNA: TGTGCCACCAGTGACCTAGGACAGGCTCGGGAGCAGTTCTTC. It encodes CATSDLGQAREQFF.

V gene TRBV5-6 combines with J gene TRBJ2-1; 13 nucleotides align to TRBD2. CDR3 size: 15 residues. The V segment lost 4 bases and the J segment 6 bases; nucleotides outside the gene matches: 4. Germline CDR1 SGHDT, CDR2 YYEEEE. CDR3 protein: CASSRTSGRGNEQFF. CDR3 bases: TGTGCCAGCAGCCGGACTAGCGGGAGAGGCAATGAGCAGTTCTTC.

This clone was seen just once. The DNA of the CDR3 is TGTGCCAGCAGCTTAGTTAGGGGAGCTATGAACACTGAAGCTTTCTTT. As protein: CASSLVRGAMNTEAFF. V gene TRBV11-2 combines with J gene TRBJ1-1; D is perhaps TRBD1 (5 bases). This CDR3 is 16 amino acids long. V was trimmed by 1 base and J by 0 bases, leaving 12 bases between them. Germline values: CDR1 SGHAT, CDR2 FQNNGV.

The V and J genes are TRBV7-8 and TRBJ1-6; 8 bases map to TRBD1. The CDR3 sequence is 17 residues long. Germline CDR1 reads SGHVS; CDR2 reads FQNEAQ. V lost 1 base, J lost 2 bases, and 4 bases stayed unmatched. For the CDR3, the DNA is TGTGCCAGCAGCTTAGTTGGACAGGGCCCCTATAATTCACCCCTCCACTTT. Protein sequence: CASSLVGQGPYNSPLHF.

The chain links TRBV27 to TRBJ2-7, with 8 bases that match TRBD2. The CDR3 covers 14 residues. Germline CDR1 MNHEY, CDR2 SMNVEV (reference sequence). The V gene end was trimmed by 0 bases and the J gene end by 2 bases; junction bases not matched to a gene: 0. The CDR3 loop reads CASSLSSGTYEQYF. DNA of the CDR3: TGTGCCAGCAGTTTATCTAGCGGGACCTACGAGCAGTACTTC.

The gene calls are TRBV7-3 and TRBJ1-6; TRBD1 matches 7 bases. Trimming at V came to 5 bases and at J to 7 bases, leaving 8 bases not matched to a gene. Germline loops: CDR1 SGHTA, CDR2 FQGTGA. The CDR3 runs 15 residues. The CDR3 DNA reads as TGTGCCAGCAGCCCTAGTGGGACAGCAAATTCACCCCTCCACTTT. Protein product: CASSPSGTANSPLHF. The whole variable domain, filled in from reference TRBV7-3 and TRBJ1-6, reads GAGVSQTPSNKVTEKGKYVELRCDPISGHTALYWYRQSLGQGPEFLIYFQGTGAADDSGLPNDRFFAVRPEGSVSTLKIQRTERGDSAVYLCASSPSGTANSPLHFGNGTRLTVT.

The V and J genes are TRBV11-1 and TRBJ2-2; tentative D call: TRBD1 (5 bases). Germline V gene data show CDR1 as SGHAT and CDR2 as FQDESV (reference sequence). The CDR3 runs 14 residues. Trimming cost V 5 bases and J 1 base, with 8 bases left between them. CDR3 coding DNA: TGTGCCAGCAGCAGCAGGGAGAACACCGGGGAGCTGTTTTTT. Translation: CASSSRENTGELFF.

A few counts support this clone. V gene TRBV7-9 combines with J gene TRBJ1-5, with 8 bases aligning to TRBD1. The CDR3 runs to 16 residues. Germline V gives CDR1 SEHNR, CDR2 FQNEAQ (reference sequence). V lost 3 bases to trimming and J lost 3 bases; unmatched junction nucleotides: 7. The CDR3 region is CASSLDRTGLNQPQHF. The CDR3 nucleotides read TGTGCCAGCAGCTTGGACCGGACAGGGCTCAATCAGCCCCAGCATTTT. The variable domain in full, completed from reference TRBV7-9 and TRBJ1-5, reads DTGVSQNPRHKITKRGQNVTFRCDPISEHNRLYWYRQTLGQGPEFLTYFQNEAQLEKSRLLSDRFSAERPKGSFSTLEIQRTEQGDSAMYLCASSLDRTGLNQPQHFGDGTRLSIL.

The DNA of the CDR3 is TGTGCCAGCTCACCGGCGGCCGGGACAAGATATGGCTACACCTTC. Protein sequence: CASSPAAGTRYGYTF. The rearrangement links TRBV18 to TRBJ1-2, with a possible D match to TRBD1 (6 bases). The germline CDR1 and CDR2 sequences are KGHSH and LQKENI. V gave up 3 bases and J gave up 5 bases, with 16 bases separating them. The CDR3 runs 15 residues.

Only a few counts were recorded for this clone. The chain has TRBV27 and TRBJ1-1; no definite D call. Germline CDR1 is MNHEY and CDR2 is SMNVEV (reference sequence). The V gene lost 2 bases and the J gene lost 2 bases, with 6 bases spanning the gap. The CDR3 has 13 amino acids. The CDR3 DNA sequence: TGTGCCAGCAGTTTAGTCGGAAACACTGAAGCTTTCTTT. It is translated as CASSLVGNTEAFF.

This rearrangement joins TRBV29-1 to TRBJ1-2; 8 bases map to TRBD1. The CDR3 is 13 amino acids. The germline gives CDR1 SQVTM, CDR2 ANQGSEA. V lost 7 bases, J lost 3 bases, and 7 bases stayed unmatched. The CDR3, as DNA: TGCAGCGCCGAAACAGGGGGGGACTATGGCTACACCTTC. Residues: CSAETGGDYGYTF.

J is TRBJ1-2 and V is TRBV19; 7 bases align to TRBD1. V lost 2 bases and J lost 0; bases outside the gene matches: 6. The V gene's germline CDR1 is LNHDA and CDR2 SQIVND (reference sequence). The CDR3 has 16 residues. The CDR3 here is CASSITAGGTNYGYTF. For the CDR3, the DNA is TGTGCCAGTAGTATAACGGCAGGGGGGACTAACTATGGCTACACCTTC.

V is TRBV4-1 and J is TRBJ2-2; tentatively, D is TRBD1 (6 bases). Between the trimmed V and J ends, which lost 1 base and 4 bases, there was a span of 16 bases. CDR3 length: 17 amino acids. In germline, CDR1 is MGHRA, CDR2 YSYEKL. The CDR3 DNA follows: TGCGCCAGCAGCCAAGCTAGATACAGGGTTGGCACCGGGGAGCTGTTTTTT. This codes for CASSQARYRVGTGELFF.